Following are 3 T cell receptor beta chains from one sample sequenced in a study of blood T cell repertoires in COVID-19. Generated by immunoSEQ multiplex PCR, the TCRdb table keeps only in-frame clones and is missing some. Of more than 300,000 clones listed, roughly 90% are singletons. The specimen sequenced was PBMCs or T cells enriched from blood (not recorded which). The receptors shown here come from a woman aged 25 to 39 who had been exposed to COVID-19.

The chain couples TRBV5-4 to TRBJ2-3; D is undetermined. Trimming shortened V by 5 bases and J by 4 bases, and 11 bases separated the two germline ends. CDR1 and CDR2 (germline): SGHNT, YYREEE (reference sequence). The CDR3 sequence is 13 residues long. Written as DNA, the CDR3 is TGTGCCAGCAGGGTTATAGGAGCAGATACGCAGTATTTT. This codes for CASRVIGADTQYF.

The rearrangement joins TRBV18 to TRBJ2-7; tentative D call: TRBD2 (5 bases). The V end was cut by 3 bases, the J end by 5 bases, with 11 bases between. CDR3 length: 13 residues. CDR1 and CDR2 from the germline V gene are KGHSH and LQKENI. The CDR3 loop reads CASSPGVVDEQYF. In nucleotides, the CDR3 is TGTGCCAGCTCACCCGGGGTGGTCGACGAGCAGTACTTC. Filled out from reference TRBV18 and TRBJ2-7, the complete variable domain reads NAGVMQNPRHLVRRRGQEARLRCSPMKGHSHVYWYRQLPEEGLKFMVYLQKENIIDESGMPKERFSAEFPKEGPSILRIQQVVRGDSAAYFCASSPGVVDEQYFGPGTRLTVT.

This clone has just one count. The V gene is TRBV5-1, the J gene TRBJ1-2, with 8 bases identical to TRBD1. Trimming cost V 4 bases and J 6 bases; bases outside gene matches: 8. There are 14 residues in the CDR3. In germline, CDR1 is SGHRS, CDR2 YFSETQ. CDR3: CASSARTGKDGYTF. The CDR3 DNA reads TGCGCCAGCAGCGCCCGGACAGGGAAAGATGGCTACACCTTC.